These 20 T cell receptor beta chains were all obtained from the same sample, sequenced in a study of T-cell memory formation after mild COVID-19. MiXCR was run by TCRdb on the 5' RACE reads, yielding one entry per CDR3 protein. The repertoire holds approximately 250 distinct CDR3 sequences, with about 93% as singletons. Sequenced material: PBMCs or a T cell subset sorted from them (not recorded which). These receptors all come from an adult who had mild COVID-19 (a few samples of this study predate the infection). Cell type and time point are not known.

The genes are TRBV5-1 and TRBJ2-4; 11 bases are a match to TRBD1. V was pared by 1 base and J by 6 bases, with 9 bases of the junction left unmatched. The germline V gene encodes CDR1 SGHRS and CDR2 YFSETQ. The CDR3 has 17 residues. The CDR3 reads CASSLSGQGESGNIQYF. CDR3 DNA: TGCGCCAGCAGCTTGTCGGGACAGGGGGAATCGGGAAACATTCAGTACTTC. The full variable domain, completed using reference TRBV5-1 and TRBJ2-4, is KAGVTQTPRYLIKTRGQQVTLSCSPISGHRSVSWYQQTPGQGLQFLFEYFSETQRNKGNFPGRFSGRQFSNSRSEMNVSTLELGDSALYLCASSLSGQGESGNIQYFGAGTRLSVL.

The V gene is TRBV10-3, the J gene TRBJ1-6; 7 bases fit TRBD1. Germline CDR1 reads ENHRY; CDR2 reads SYGVKD. Trimming cost V 5 bases and J 11 bases; bases outside gene matches: 9. The CDR3 spans 14 residues. This CDR3 reads CAISKGQFEAPLHF. The CDR3 coding sequence is TGTGCCATCAGTAAGGGACAGTTTGAAGCACCCCTCCACTTT.

This chain uses TRBV4-3 with TRBJ2-5; 10 nucleotides line up with TRBD2. The CDR3 loop spans 18 amino acids. The J segment lost 4 bases and the V segment lost 6 bases, leaving 17 bases of the junction unmatched. Germline lookup yields CDR1 LGHNA and CDR2 YSLEER. CDR3 coding DNA: TGCGCCAGCAGATCTCGTCCGTCAAGCGGGAGGGGGTCAGAGACCCAGTACTTC. Translation gives CASRSRPSSGRGSETQYF.

The chain uses TRBV10-3 and TRBJ2-7; D is uncertain. Germline loops: CDR1 ENHRY, CDR2 SYGVKD. The CDR3 is 11 amino acids. Deletions cut 1 base from V and 3 bases from J, with 1 base between. CDR3 sequence: CAISEYYEQYF. In nucleotides, the CDR3 is TGTGCCATCAGTGAGTACTACGAGCAGTACTTC.

This chain links TRBV7-2 with TRBJ2-5; 11 nucleotides agree with TRBD2. This CDR3 has 16 residues. Germline V CDR1 and CDR2: SGHTA, FQGNSA. V shed 0 bases and J 8 bases; nucleotides not matched to a gene: 8. The CDR3 coding sequence is TGTGCCAGCAGCTTAGCGCGTACTAGCGGGAGTGAAACCCAGTACTTC. Its protein is CASSLARTSGSETQYF.

The chain combines TRBV5-5 with TRBJ2-7, with a tentative D call TRBD2 (6 bases). The germline CDR1 and CDR2 sequences are SGHKS and YYEKEE (reference sequence). CDR3 size: 14 residues. Trimming took 0 bases from V and 7 from J, leaving 14 bases between them. CDR3 sequence (DNA): TGTGCCAGCAGCTTGGCTGACGGGAGACGGGAGCAGTACTTC. It encodes CASSLADGRREQYF.

V is TRBV7-8 and J is TRBJ2-3; TRBD2 matches 10 bases. Losses at the gene ends were 5 bases for V and 6 bases for J; bases not matched to a gene: 8. There are 15 residues in the CDR3. CDR1 SGHVS and CDR2 FQNEAQ come from the germline V gene. The CDR3 protein is CASSPQRGGRDTQYF. The CDR3, as DNA: TGTGCCAGCAGCCCCCAGCGGGGGGGCCGTGATACGCAGTATTTT. Complete variable domain (other parts from reference TRBV7-8 and TRBJ2-3): GAGVSQSPRYKVAKRGQDVALRCDPISGHVSLFWYQQALGQGPEFLTYFQNEAQLDKSGLPSDRFFAERPEGSVSTLKIQRTQQEDSAVYLCASSPQRGGRDTQYFGPGTRLTVL.

This clonotype was counted once. At one end, the junction sequence differs from germline, possibly due to a read error. This chain's CDR3 is CASSQGWRGSFNEQFF. The CDR3 DNA follows: TGCGCCAGCAGCCAAGGTTGGCGGGGGTCCTTCAATGAGCAGTTCTTC. V usage is TRBV4-3 and J usage is TRBJ2-1, with TRBD2 matching 7 bases. In germline, CDR1 is LGHNA, CDR2 YSLEER. The CDR3 sequence is 16 residues long.

The chain combines TRBV6-5 with TRBJ2-3; D remains unclear. Germline assignment: CDR1 MNHEY and CDR2 SVGAGI. Deletions cut 6 bases from V and 2 bases from J, with 12 bases between. There are 14 residues in the CDR3. CDR3 sequence (DNA): TGTGCCAGCAGGACTGTCTCGACCACAGATACGCAGTATTTT. It yields the protein CASRTVSTTDTQYF.

The chain joins TRBV5-1 to TRBJ1-2; 8 bases are a match to TRBD1. The CDR3 consists of 13 residues. CDR1 and CDR2 (germline): SGHRS, YFSETQ. J lost 6 bases, V lost 5 bases, and 6 bases had no gene match. CDR3 DNA: TGCGCCAGCAGGCCGGGACAGGAAAATGGCTACACCTTC. Residues: CASRPGQENGYTF. Using reference TRBV5-1 and TRBJ1-2 for the parts outside the CDR3, the full variable domain is KAGVTQTPRYLIKTRGQQVTLSCSPISGHRSVSWYQQTPGQGLQFLFEYFSETQRNKGNFPGRFSGRQFSNSRSEMNVSTLELGDSALYLCASRPGQENGYTFGSGTRLTVV.

V is TRBV29-1 and J is TRBJ2-7; 10 bases are a match to TRBD1. The trim removed 4 bases at V and 3 bases at J, leaving 3 bases unmatched. Germline V gene sequence: CDR1 SQVTM, CDR2 ANQGSEA. CDR3 size: 13 residues. This chain's CDR3 is CSVVDRGLYEQYF. The CDR3 nucleotides are TGCAGCGTTGTAGACAGGGGGCTCTACGAGCAGTACTTC.

The chain joins TRBV12-3 or TRBV12-4 to TRBJ2-7; tentative D call: TRBD2 (6 bases). The CDR3 is 14 residues long. The V and J ends lost 6 bases and 4 bases respectively, with 16 bases between them. DNA for the CDR3: TGTGCCAGCAGCGGGACTGTCGGTACTTACGAGCAGTACTTC. Its protein is CASSGTVGTYEQYF.

This chain uses TRBV4-2 with TRBJ2-2; D unclear. The CDR3 consists of 16 residues. CDR1 LGHNA and CDR2 YNFKEQ come from the germline V gene. The ends were cut back, 4 bases at V and 0 bases at J, with 12 bases in the middle. For the CDR3, the DNA is TGTGCCAGCAGCCTGGTCGGGTTTTCGAACACCGGGGAGCTGTTTTTT. It specifies CASSLVGFSNTGELFF.

The CDR3 is CSARNPDRNEQFF. In nucleotides, the CDR3 is TGCAGTGCTAGAAACCCAGACCGCAATGAGCAGTTCTTC. J is TRBJ2-1 and V is TRBV20-1; no firm D call. In germline, CDR1 is DFQATT, CDR2 SNEGSKA (reference sequence). Trimming removed 2 bases at V and 6 bases at J, with 11 bases between. CDR3 length: 13 residues.

The CDR3 protein is CASGRAGETQYF. CDR3 nucleotides: TGTGCCAGCGGCCGGGCGGGGGAGACCCAGTACTTC. This chain uses TRBV7-9 with TRBJ2-5; possible D gene TRBD2, 6 bases. In germline, CDR1 is SEHNR, CDR2 FQNEAQ (reference sequence). Trimming shortened V by 8 bases and J by 5 bases, and 12 bases separated the two germline ends. The length of the CDR3 is 12 residues.

The chain has TRBV20-1 and TRBJ2-1; D may be TRBD2 (6 bases). The CDR3 runs 13 residues. Germline CDR1 is DFQATT and CDR2 is SNEGSKA (reference sequence). Trimming pared 6 bases from V and 4 bases from J, leaving 13 bases between. CDR3 sequence: CSAPPSGYNEQFF. CDR3 nucleotide sequence: TGCAGTGCCCCGCCCAGCGGGTACAATGAGCAGTTCTTC.

This clonotype was seen just once. The chain is built from TRBV18 and TRBJ2-3, with D tentatively TRBD1 or TRBD2 (6 bases each). The germline CDR1 and CDR2 sequences are KGHSH and LQKENI. Between the trimmed V and J ends, which lost 3 bases and 3 bases, there was a span of 13 bases. The CDR3 sequence is 15 residues long. The DNA of the CDR3 is TGTGCCAGCTCACCGGGGGGCAGGACGACAGATACGCAGTATTTT. Translated, it gives CASSPGGRTTDTQYF.

The chain uses TRBV11-2 and TRBJ2-7; 9 positions match TRBD2. The CDR3 contains 15 residues. CDR1 is SGHAT and CDR2 is FQNNGV in the germline V gene. The V and J ends lost 5 bases and 3 bases, in that order; junction bases with no gene match: 8. In DNA, the CDR3 is TGTGCCAGCAGCCAGACTAGCGGCAGGCACTACGAGCAGTACTTC. This sequence encodes CASSQTSGRHYEQYF. The full variable domain, with the rest looked up from reference TRBV11-2 and TRBJ2-7, is EAGVAQSPRYKIIEKRQSVAFWCNPISGHATLYWYQQILGQGPKLLIQFQNNGVVDDSQLPKDRFSAERLKGVDSTLKIQPAKLEDSAVYLCASSQTSGRHYEQYFGPGTRLTVT.

This chain uses TRBV7-2 with TRBJ2-3; D unresolved. CDR1 is SGHTA and CDR2 is FQGNSA in the germline V gene. Trimming cost V 7 bases and J 5 bases, with 16 bases left between them. The CDR3 is 14 amino acids. CDR3 loop: CASTPDNGGDTQYF. DNA of the CDR3: TGTGCCAGCACTCCCGATAATGGTGGAGATACGCAGTATTTT.

The CDR3 DNA reads TGTGCCAGCAGCCTAGACAGGGTTCAGCCCCAGCATTTT. Protein sequence: CASSLDRVQPQHF. The V call is TRBV12-3 or TRBV12-4, the J call TRBJ1-5, with TRBD1 matching over 7 bases. The CDR3 consists of 13 residues. The V gene end was trimmed by 6 bases and the J gene end by 6 bases; junction bases not matched to a gene: 5.